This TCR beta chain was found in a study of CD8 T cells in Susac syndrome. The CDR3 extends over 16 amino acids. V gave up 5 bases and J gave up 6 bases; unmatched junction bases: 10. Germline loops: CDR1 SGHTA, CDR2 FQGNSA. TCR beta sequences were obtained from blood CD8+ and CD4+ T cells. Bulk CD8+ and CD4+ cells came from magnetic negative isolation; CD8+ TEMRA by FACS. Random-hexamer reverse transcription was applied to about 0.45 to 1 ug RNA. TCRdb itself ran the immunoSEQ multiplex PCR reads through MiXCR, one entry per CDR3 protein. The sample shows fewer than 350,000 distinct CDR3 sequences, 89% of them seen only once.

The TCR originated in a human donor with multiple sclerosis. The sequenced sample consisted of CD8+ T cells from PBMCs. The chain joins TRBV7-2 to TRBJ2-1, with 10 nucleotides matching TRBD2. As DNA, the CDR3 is TGTGCCAGCAGCCCTTCGGCTAGCGGGAGTCTCAATGAGCAGTTCTTC. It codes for CASSPSASGSLNEQFF.